The clone carrying this T cell receptor beta chain was seen a single time. Profiling relied on immunoSEQ multiplex PCR, and the TCRdb table lists in-frame clones only, not all of them. The sample lists 350,000 to 400,000 clones, 80% to 90% occurring once. Trimming shortened V by 4 bases and J by 13 bases, and 25 bases separated the two germline ends. Germline-derived CDR1 and CDR2 are GTSNPN and SVGIG (reference sequence). The CDR3 runs 14 residues. This specimen comes from a study of blood T cell repertoires in COVID-19. In the study overall: T cells, B-cell-depleted T cells, or PBMCs supplied cDNA or gDNA.

Cohort placement rested on clinical history that participants reported themselves. What the recovered Cohort 3 donors had was two negative PCRs, clearance, or symptom resolution. What was sequenced was PBMCs or T cells enriched from blood (not recorded which). V is TRBV30 and J is TRBJ1-1; TRBD1 might be the D (6 bases). This TCR was sampled from a man aged 18 to 30 who had recovered from COVID-19. The CDR3: CAWTFPQGSYRYFF. DNA of the CDR3: TGTGCCTGGACCTTCCCGCAGGGGTCTTATCGGTATTTCTTT.